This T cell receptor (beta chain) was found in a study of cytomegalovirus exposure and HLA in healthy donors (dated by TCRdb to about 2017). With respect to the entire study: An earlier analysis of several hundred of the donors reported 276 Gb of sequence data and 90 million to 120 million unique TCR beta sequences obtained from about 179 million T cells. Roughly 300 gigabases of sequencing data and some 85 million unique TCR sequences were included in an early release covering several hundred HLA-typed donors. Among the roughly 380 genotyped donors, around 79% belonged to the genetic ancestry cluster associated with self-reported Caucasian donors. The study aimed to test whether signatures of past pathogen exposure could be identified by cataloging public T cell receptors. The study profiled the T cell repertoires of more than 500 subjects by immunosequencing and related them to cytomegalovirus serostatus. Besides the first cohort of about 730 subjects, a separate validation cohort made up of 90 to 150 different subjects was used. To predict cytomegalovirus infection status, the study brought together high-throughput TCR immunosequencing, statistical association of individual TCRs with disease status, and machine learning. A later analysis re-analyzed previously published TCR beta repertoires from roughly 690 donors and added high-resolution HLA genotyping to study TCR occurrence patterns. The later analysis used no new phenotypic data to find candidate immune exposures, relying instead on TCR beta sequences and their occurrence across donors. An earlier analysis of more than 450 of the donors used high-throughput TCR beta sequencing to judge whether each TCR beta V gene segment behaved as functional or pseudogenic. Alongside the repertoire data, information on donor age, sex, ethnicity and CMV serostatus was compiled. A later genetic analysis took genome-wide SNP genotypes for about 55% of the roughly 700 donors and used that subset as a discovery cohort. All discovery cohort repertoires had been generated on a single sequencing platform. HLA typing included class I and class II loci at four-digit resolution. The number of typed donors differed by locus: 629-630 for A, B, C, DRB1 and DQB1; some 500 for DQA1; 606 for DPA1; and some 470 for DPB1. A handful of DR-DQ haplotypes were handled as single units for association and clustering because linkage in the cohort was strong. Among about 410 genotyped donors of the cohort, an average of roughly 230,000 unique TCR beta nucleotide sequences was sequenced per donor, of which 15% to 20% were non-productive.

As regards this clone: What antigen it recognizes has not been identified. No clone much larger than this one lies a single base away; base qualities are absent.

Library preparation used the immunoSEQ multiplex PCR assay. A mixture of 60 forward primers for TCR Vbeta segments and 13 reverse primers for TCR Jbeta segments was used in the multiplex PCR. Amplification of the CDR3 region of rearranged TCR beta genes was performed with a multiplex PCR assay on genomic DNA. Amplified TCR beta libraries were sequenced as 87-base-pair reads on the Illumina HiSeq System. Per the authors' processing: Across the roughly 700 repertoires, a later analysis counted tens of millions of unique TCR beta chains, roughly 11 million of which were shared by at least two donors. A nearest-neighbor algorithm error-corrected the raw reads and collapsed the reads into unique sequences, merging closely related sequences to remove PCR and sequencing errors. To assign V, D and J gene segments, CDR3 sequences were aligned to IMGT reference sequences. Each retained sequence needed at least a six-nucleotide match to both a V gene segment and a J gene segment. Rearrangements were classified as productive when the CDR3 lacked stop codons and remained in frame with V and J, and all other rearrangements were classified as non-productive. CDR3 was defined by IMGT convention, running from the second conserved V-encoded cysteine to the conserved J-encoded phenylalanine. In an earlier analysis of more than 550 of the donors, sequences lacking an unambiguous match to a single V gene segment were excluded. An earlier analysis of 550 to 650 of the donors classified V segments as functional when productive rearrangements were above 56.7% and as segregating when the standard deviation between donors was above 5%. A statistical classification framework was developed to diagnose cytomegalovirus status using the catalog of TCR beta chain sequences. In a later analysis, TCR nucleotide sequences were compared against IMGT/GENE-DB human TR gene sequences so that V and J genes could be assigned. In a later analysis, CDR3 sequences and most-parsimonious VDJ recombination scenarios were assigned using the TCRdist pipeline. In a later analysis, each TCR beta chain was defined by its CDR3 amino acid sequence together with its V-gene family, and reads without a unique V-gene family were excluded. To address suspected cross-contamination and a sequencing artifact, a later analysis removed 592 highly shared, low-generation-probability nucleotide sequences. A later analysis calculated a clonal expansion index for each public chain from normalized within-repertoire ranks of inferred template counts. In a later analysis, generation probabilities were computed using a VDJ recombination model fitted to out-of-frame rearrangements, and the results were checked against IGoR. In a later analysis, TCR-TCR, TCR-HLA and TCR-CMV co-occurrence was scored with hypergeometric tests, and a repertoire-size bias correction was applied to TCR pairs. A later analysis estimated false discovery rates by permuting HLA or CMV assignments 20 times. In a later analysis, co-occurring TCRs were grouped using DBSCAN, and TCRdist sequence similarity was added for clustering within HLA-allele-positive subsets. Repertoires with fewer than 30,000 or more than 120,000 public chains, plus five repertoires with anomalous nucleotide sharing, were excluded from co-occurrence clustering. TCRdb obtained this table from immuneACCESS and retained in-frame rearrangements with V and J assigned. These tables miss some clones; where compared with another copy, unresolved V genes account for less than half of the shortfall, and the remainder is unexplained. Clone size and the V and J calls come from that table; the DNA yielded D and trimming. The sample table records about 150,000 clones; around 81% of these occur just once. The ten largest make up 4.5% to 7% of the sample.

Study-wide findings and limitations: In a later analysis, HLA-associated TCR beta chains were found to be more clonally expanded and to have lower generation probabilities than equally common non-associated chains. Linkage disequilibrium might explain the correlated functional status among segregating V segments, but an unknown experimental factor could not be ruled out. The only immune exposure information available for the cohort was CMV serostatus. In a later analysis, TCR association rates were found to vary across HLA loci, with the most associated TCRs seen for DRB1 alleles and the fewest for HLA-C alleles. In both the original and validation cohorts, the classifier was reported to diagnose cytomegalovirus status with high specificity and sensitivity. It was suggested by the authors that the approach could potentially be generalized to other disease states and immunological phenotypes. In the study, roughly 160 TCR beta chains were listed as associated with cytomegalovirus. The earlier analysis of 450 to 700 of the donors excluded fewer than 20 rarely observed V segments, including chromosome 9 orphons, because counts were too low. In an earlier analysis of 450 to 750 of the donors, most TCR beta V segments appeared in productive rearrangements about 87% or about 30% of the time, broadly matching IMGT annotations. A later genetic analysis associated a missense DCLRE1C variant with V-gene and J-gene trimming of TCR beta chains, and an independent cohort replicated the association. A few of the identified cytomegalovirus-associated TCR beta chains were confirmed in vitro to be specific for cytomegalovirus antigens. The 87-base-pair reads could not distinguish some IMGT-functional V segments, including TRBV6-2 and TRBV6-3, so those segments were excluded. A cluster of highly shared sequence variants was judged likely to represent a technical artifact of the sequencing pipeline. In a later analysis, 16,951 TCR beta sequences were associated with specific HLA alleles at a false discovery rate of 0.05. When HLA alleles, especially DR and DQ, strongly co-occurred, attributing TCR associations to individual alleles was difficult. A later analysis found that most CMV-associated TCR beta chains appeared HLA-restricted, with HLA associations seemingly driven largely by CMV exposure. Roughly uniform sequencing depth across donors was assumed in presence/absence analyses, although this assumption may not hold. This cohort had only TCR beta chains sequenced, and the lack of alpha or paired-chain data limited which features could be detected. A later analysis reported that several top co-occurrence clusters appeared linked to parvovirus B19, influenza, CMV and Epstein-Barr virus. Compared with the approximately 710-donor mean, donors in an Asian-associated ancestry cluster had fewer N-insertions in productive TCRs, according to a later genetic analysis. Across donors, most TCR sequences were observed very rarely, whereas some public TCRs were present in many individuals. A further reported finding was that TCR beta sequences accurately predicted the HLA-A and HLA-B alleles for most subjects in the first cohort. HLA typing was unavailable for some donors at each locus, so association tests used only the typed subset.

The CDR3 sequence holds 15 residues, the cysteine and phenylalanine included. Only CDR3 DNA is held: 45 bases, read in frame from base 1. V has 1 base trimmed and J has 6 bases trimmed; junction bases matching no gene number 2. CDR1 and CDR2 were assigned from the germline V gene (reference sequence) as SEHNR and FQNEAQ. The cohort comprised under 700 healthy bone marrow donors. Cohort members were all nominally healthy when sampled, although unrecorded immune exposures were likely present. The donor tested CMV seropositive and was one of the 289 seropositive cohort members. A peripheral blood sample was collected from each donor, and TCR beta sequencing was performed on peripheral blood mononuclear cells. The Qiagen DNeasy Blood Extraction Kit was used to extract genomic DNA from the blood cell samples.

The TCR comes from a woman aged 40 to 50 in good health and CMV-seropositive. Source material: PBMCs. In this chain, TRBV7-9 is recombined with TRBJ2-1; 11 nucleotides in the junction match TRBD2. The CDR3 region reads CASSLDSGRANEQFF. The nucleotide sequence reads TGTGCCAGCAGCTTAGATAGCGGGAGGGCCAATGAGCAGTTCTTC. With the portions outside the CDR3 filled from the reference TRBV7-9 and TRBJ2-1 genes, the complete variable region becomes DTGVSQNPRHKITKRGQNVTFRCDPISEHNRLYWYRQTLGQGPEFLTYFQNEAQLEKSRLLSDRFSAERPKGSFSTLEIQRTEQGDSAMYLCASSLDSGRANEQFFGPGTRLTVL.